A selection of T cell receptor beta chains follows, all from one sample in a study of blood T cell repertoires in COVID-19. Using immunoSEQ multiplex PCR, the repertoire was profiled, and TCRdb retains in-frame clones only, with some absent. Among fewer than 350,000 clones listed, approximately 81% were seen once. The specimen was PBMCs or T cells enriched from blood (not recorded which). Every receptor here comes from a woman aged 45-60 years who had recovered from COVID-19. CDR3s include the opening cysteine and the closing phenylalanine or tryptophan. The D gene is left open where the match is weak. For some rows the clone size is stated as once, few or many, or as a class when expanded; others skip it.

V gene: TRBV19; clone size: NA; D gene: TRBD2; J gene: TRBJ2-1; CDR3 protein: CASRTPSGSDQFF; CDR3 DNA: TGTGCCAGTAGAACTCCCAGCGGGAGTGATCAGTTCTTC
V gene: TRBV9; clone size: NA; D gene: TRBD2; J gene: TRBJ2-1; CDR3 protein: CASSENIAGGLYNEQFF; CDR3 DNA: TGTGCCAGCAGCGAAAATATAGCGGGAGGGCTTTACAATGAGCAGTTCTTC
V gene: TRBV30; clone size: NA; D gene: NA; J gene: TRBJ1-1; CDR3 protein: CAWRVKWREADTEAFF; CDR3 DNA: TGTGCCTGGAGAGTTAAATGGAGGGAGGCGGACACTGAAGCTTTCTTT
V gene: TRBV18; clone size: NA; D gene: TRBD1; J gene: TRBJ1-5; CDR3 protein: CASSADRLNQPQHF; CDR3 DNA: TGTGCCAGCTCAGCGGACAGGCTGAATCAGCCCCAGCATTTT
V gene: TRBV9; clone size: once; D gene: NA; J gene: TRBJ2-7; CDR3 protein: CASSPNRASGRYEQYF; CDR3 DNA: TGTGCCAGCAGCCCAAACCGGGCCAGCGGGCGGTACGAGCAGTACTTC
V gene: TRBV28; clone size: NA; D gene: NA; J gene: TRBJ1-5; CDR3 protein: CASIPSGGSNQPQHF; CDR3 DNA: TGTGCCAGCATCCCCAGTGGCGGTAGCAATCAGCCCCAGCATTTT
V gene: TRBV9; clone size: NA; D gene: TRBD2; J gene: TRBJ2-7; CDR3 protein: CASSVGPRENHEQYF; CDR3 DNA: TGTGCCAGCAGCGTAGGTCCGCGGGAGAACCACGAGCAGTACTTC
V gene: TRBV5-1; clone size: NA; D gene: TRBD1; J gene: TRBJ1-4; CDR3 protein: CASSTGQGSNEKLFF; CDR3 DNA: TGCGCCAGCAGCACAGGACAGGGCTCTAATGAAAAACTGTTTTTT
V gene: TRBV3-1/TRBV3-2; clone size: NA; D gene: NA; J gene: TRBJ2-7; CDR3 protein: CASSQVLQGGEQYF; CDR3 DNA: TGTGCCAGCAGCCAAGTTCTCCAGGGTGGCGAGCAGTACTTC
V gene: TRBV7-6; clone size: NA; D gene: NA; J gene: TRBJ2-3; CDR3 protein: CASSSTLRSSTDTQYF; CDR3 DNA: TGTGCCAGCAGCTCAACCTTGAGGTCTAGCACAGATACGCAGTATTTT
V gene: TRBV7-9; clone size: few; D gene: NA; J gene: TRBJ2-6; CDR3 protein: CASSLVGRGRPGANVLTF; CDR3 DNA: TGTGCCAGCAGCTTAGTGGGCAGGGGTAGACCCGGGGCCAACGTCCTGACTTTC
V gene: TRBV7-9; clone size: NA; D gene: TRBD1; J gene: TRBJ1-1; CDR3 protein: CASSFWTGGTEAFF; CDR3 DNA: TGTGCCAGCAGCTTTTGGACAGGGGGGACTGAAGCTTTCTTT
V gene: TRBV5-1; clone size: NA; D gene: TRBD1; J gene: TRBJ2-1; CDR3 protein: CASSLGDRGYNEQFF; CDR3 DNA: TGCGCCAGCAGCTTGGGGGACAGGGGTTACAATGAGCAGTTCTTC
V gene: TRBV28; clone size: NA; D gene: TRBD1; J gene: TRBJ1-5; CDR3 protein: CARSTGDQPQHF; CDR3 DNA: TGTGCCAGAAGTACAGGGGATCAGCCCCAGCATTTT
V gene: TRBV3-1/TRBV3-2; clone size: NA; D gene: NA; J gene: TRBJ1-1; CDR3 protein: CASSRGRNTEAFF; CDR3 DNA: TGTGCCAGCAGCCGGGGCAGGAACACTGAAGCTTTCTTT
V gene: TRBV7-2; clone size: NA; D gene: TRBD2; J gene: TRBJ2-7; CDR3 protein: CASSSPGTTFYEQYF; CDR3 DNA: TGTGCCAGCAGCTCCCCGGGGACTACCTTCTACGAGCAGTACTTC
V gene: TRBV7-2; clone size: NA; D gene: NA; J gene: TRBJ1-4; CDR3 protein: CASSARTAPNEKLFF; CDR3 DNA: TGTGCCAGCAGCGCCAGGACAGCTCCGAATGAAAAACTGTTTTTT
V gene: TRBV7-2; clone size: NA; D gene: TRBD1; J gene: TRBJ2-5; CDR3 protein: CASNTGQGYQETQYF; CDR3 DNA: TGTGCCAGCAACACCGGACAGGGGTATCAGGAGACCCAGTACTTC
V gene: TRBV27; clone size: NA; D gene: TRBD1; J gene: TRBJ1-1; CDR3 protein: CASSPQGAPVNVILDTEAFF; CDR3 DNA: TGTGCCAGCAGCCCACAGGGGGCGCCGGTCAATGTGATCTTGGACACTGAAGCTTTCTTT
V gene: TRBV7-8; clone size: NA; D gene: NA; J gene: TRBJ1-6; CDR3 protein: CASSLVRSPLHF; CDR3 DNA: TGTGCCAGCAGCTTGGTCAGGTCACCCCTCCACTTT
V gene: TRBV30; clone size: once; D gene: NA; J gene: TRBJ2-1; CDR3 protein: CAWSPGDNEQFF; CDR3 DNA: TGTGCCTGGAGCCCCGGGGACAATGAGCAGTTCTTC
V gene: TRBV2; clone size: NA; D gene: NA; J gene: TRBJ1-1; CDR3 protein: CASSGTRGTEAFF; CDR3 DNA: TGTGCCAGCAGCGGGACACGCGGGACTGAAGCTTTCTTT
V gene: TRBV9; clone size: once; D gene: TRBD1; J gene: TRBJ1-1; CDR3 protein: CASSVGTGGNPEAFF; CDR3 DNA: TGTGCCAGCAGCGTAGGGACAGGGGGAAACCCCGAAGCTTTCTTT
V gene: TRBV7-2; clone size: NA; D gene: TRBD2; J gene: TRBJ2-3; CDR3 protein: CASSSLAGGGTQYF; CDR3 DNA: TGTGCCAGCAGCTCACTAGCGGGAGGGGGTACGCAGTATTTT
V gene: TRBV4-2; clone size: NA; D gene: NA; J gene: TRBJ2-1; CDR3 protein: CASSPNPIAGLSSYNEQFF; CDR3 DNA: TGTGCCAGCAGCCCGAATCCCATCGCAGGACTAAGCTCCTACAATGAGCAGTTCTTC
V gene: TRBV10-3; clone size: NA; D gene: TRBD1; J gene: TRBJ2-7; CDR3 protein: CAISERGQGDEQYF; CDR3 DNA: TGTGCCATCAGTGAGCGGGGACAGGGTGACGAGCAGTACTTC
V gene: TRBV5-5; clone size: NA; D gene: TRBD1; J gene: TRBJ1-5; CDR3 protein: CASSSDRLNQPQHF; CDR3 DNA: TGTGCCAGCAGCTCGGACAGGCTCAATCAGCCCCAGCATTTT
V gene: TRBV5-1; clone size: once; D gene: NA; J gene: TRBJ2-1; CDR3 protein: CASSLGLDLGEQFF; CDR3 DNA: TGCGCCAGCAGCTTGGGACTAGACTTAGGTGAGCAGTTCTTC
V gene: TRBV19; clone size: NA; D gene: NA; J gene: TRBJ1-5; CDR3 protein: CASSTDSFNQPQHF; CDR3 DNA: TGTGCCAGTAGTACGGACAGTTTCAATCAGCCCCAGCATTTT
V gene: TRBV2; clone size: once; D gene: NA; J gene: TRBJ2-5; CDR3 protein: CASRSDGEETQYF; CDR3 DNA: TGTGCCAGCAGAAGTGACGGGGAAGAGACCCAGTACTTC
V gene: TRBV27; clone size: NA; D gene: TRBD2; J gene: TRBJ2-7; CDR3 protein: CASSDLAGYEQYF; CDR3 DNA: TGTGCCAGCAGTGACCTAGCGGGCTACGAGCAGTACTTC
V gene: TRBV5-1; clone size: few; D gene: NA; J gene: TRBJ2-7; CDR3 protein: CASSPLGGNSYEQYF; CDR3 DNA: TGCGCCAGCAGCCCCCTAGGAGGCAACTCCTACGAGCAGTACTTC
V gene: TRBV10-3; clone size: NA; D gene: TRBD1; J gene: TRBJ1-2; CDR3 protein: CAIRATGQAPGGYTF; CDR3 DNA: TGTGCCATCAGAGCTACCGGACAGGCCCCGGGGGGCTACACCTTC
V gene: TRBV3-1/TRBV3-2; clone size: NA; D gene: TRBD2; J gene: TRBJ2-3; CDR3 protein: CASSPTSGGLRSTDTQYF; CDR3 DNA: TGTGCCAGCAGCCCGACTAGCGGGGGCCTCCGTAGCACAGATACGCAGTATTTT
V gene: TRBV14; clone size: NA; D gene: NA; J gene: TRBJ1-1; CDR3 protein: CASSQDHEQLNTEAFF; CDR3 DNA: TGTGCCAGCAGCCAAGATCATGAACAGTTGAACACTGAAGCTTTCTTT
V gene: TRBV5-5; clone size: NA; D gene: TRBD1; J gene: TRBJ2-7; CDR3 protein: CASSLATGQQYEQYF; CDR3 DNA: TGTGCCAGCAGCTTGGCGACGGGACAGCAATACGAGCAGTACTTC
V gene: TRBV27; clone size: NA; D gene: NA; J gene: TRBJ2-3; CDR3 protein: CASSLVAGPPTDTQYF; CDR3 DNA: TGTGCCAGCAGTTTAGTTGCGGGGCCCCCCACAGATACGCAGTATTTT
V gene: TRBV28; clone size: NA; D gene: NA; J gene: TRBJ1-6; CDR3 protein: CASTTGFSYNSPLHF; CDR3 DNA: TGTGCCAGCACCACAGGGTTCTCCTATAATTCACCCCTCCACTTT
V gene: TRBV10-1; clone size: once; D gene: NA; J gene: TRBJ2-5; CDR3 protein: CASSDRVTETQYF; CDR3 DNA: TGCGCCAGCAGTGACAGGGTGACAGAGACCCAGTACTTC
V gene: TRBV18; clone size: NA; D gene: NA; J gene: TRBJ1-6; CDR3 protein: CASSPERSSYNSPLHF; CDR3 DNA: TGTGCCAGCTCACCCGAGAGGAGCTCCTATAATTCACCCCTCCACTTT
V gene: TRBV29-1; clone size: NA; D gene: NA; J gene: TRBJ1-2; CDR3 protein: CSVSGGINYGYTF; CDR3 DNA: TGCAGCGTGTCGGGGGGGATTAACTATGGCTACACCTTC
V gene: TRBV6-1; clone size: few; D gene: TRBD1; J gene: TRBJ1-1; CDR3 protein: CASSDLVPGQRGTNTEAFF; CDR3 DNA: TGTGCCAGCAGTGACCTTGTTCCGGGACAGAGAGGGACGAACACTGAAGCTTTCTTT
V gene: TRBV6-5; clone size: NA; D gene: NA; J gene: TRBJ1-5; CDR3 protein: CASSSPSGGNQPQHF; CDR3 DNA: TGTGCCAGCAGCTCCCCTTCGGGGGGCAATCAGCCCCAGCATTTT
V gene: TRBV28; clone size: NA; D gene: NA; J gene: TRBJ1-4; CDR3 protein: CASSLADTTTNEKLFF; CDR3 DNA: TGTGCCAGCAGTTTGGCGGATACCACAACTAATGAAAAACTGTTTTTT
V gene: TRBV2; clone size: NA; D gene: NA; J gene: TRBJ2-4; CDR3 protein: CASSEGGVKNIQYF; CDR3 DNA: TGTGCCAGCAGTGAAGGGGGAGTCAAAAACATTCAGTACTTC
V gene: TRBV4-1; clone size: NA; D gene: TRBD1; J gene: TRBJ1-1; CDR3 protein: CASSQPRGSGTEAFF; CDR3 DNA: TGCGCCAGCAGCCAGCCCAGGGGGTCGGGCACTGAAGCTTTCTTT
V gene: TRBV2; clone size: many; D gene: NA; J gene: TRBJ2-7; CDR3 protein: CAGAVTQGSEQYF; CDR3 DNA: TGTGCCGGGGCGGTAACCCAGGGGAGCGAGCAGTACTTC
V gene: TRBV18; clone size: NA; D gene: NA; J gene: TRBJ1-5; CDR3 protein: CASSPEADQPQHF; CDR3 DNA: TGTGCCAGCTCACCAGAGGCAGATCAGCCCCAGCATTTT
V gene: TRBV29-1; clone size: NA; D gene: TRBD1; J gene: TRBJ2-5; CDR3 protein: CSVGQLQETQYF; CDR3 DNA: TGCAGCGTGGGACAGCTCCAAGAGACCCAGTACTTC